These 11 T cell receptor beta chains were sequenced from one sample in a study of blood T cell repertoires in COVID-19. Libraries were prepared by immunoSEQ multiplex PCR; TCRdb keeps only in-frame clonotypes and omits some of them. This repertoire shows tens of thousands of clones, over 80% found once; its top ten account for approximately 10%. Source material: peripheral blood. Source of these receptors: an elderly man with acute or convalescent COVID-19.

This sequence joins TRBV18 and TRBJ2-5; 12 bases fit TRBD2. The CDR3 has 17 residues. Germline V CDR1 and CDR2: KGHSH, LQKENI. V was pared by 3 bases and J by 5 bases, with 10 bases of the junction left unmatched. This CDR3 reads CASSPPSSGRAGETQYF. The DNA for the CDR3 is TGTGCCAGCTCACCTCCGTCTAGCGGGAGGGCCGGGGAGACCCAGTACTTC.

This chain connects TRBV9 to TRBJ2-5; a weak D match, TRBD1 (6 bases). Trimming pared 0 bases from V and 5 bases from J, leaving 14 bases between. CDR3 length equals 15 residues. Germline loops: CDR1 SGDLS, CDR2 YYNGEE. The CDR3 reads CASSVVQGPRETQYF. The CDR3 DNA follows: TGTGCCAGCAGCGTAGTCCAGGGGCCGCGGGAGACCCAGTACTTC.

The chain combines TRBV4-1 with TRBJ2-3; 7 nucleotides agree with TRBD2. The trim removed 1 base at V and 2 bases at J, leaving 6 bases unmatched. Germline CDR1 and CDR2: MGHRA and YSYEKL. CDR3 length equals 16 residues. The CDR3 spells CASSQGRGVYTDTQYF. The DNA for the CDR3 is TGCGCCAGCAGCCAAGGCCGGGGGGTTTACACAGATACGCAGTATTTT.

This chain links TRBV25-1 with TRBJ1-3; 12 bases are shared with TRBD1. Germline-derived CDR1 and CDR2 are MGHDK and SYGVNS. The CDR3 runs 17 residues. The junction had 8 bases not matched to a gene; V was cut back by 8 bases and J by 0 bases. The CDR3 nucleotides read TGTGCCAGCGCCCGGGACAGGGGGCGAAACTCTGGAAACACCATATATTTT. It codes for CASARDRGRNSGNTIYF. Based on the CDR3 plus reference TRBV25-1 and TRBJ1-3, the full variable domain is EADIYQTPRYLVIGTGKKITLECSQTMGHDKMYWYQQDPGMELHLIHYSYGVNSTEKGDLSSESTVSRIRTEHFPLTLESARPSHTSQYLCASARDRGRNSGNTIYFGEGSWLTVV.

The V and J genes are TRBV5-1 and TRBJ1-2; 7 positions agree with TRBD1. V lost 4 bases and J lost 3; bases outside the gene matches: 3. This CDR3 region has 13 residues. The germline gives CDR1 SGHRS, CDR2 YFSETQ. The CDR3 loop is CASSHTGDYGYTF. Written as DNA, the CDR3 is TGCGCCAGCAGCCATACAGGGGACTATGGCTACACCTTC.

In DNA, the CDR3 is TGTGCCAGCAGCGCCCAGACAGGGACGGGAAACACCATATATTTT. Its translation: CASSAQTGTGNTIYF. The chain has TRBV5-4 and TRBJ1-3; 7 nucleotides match TRBD1. The germline V gene has CDR1 SGHNT and CDR2 YYREEE (reference sequence). This CDR3 contains 15 residues. V lost 4 bases to trimming and J lost 4 bases; unmatched junction nucleotides: 8.

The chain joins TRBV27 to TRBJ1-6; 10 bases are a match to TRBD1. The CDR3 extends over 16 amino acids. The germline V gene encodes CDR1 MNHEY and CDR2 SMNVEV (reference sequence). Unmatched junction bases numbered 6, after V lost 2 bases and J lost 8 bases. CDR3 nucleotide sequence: TGTGCCAGCAGTTTAAGAAGGGACAGGGGTTATTCACCCCTCCACTTT. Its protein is CASSLRRDRGYSPLHF.

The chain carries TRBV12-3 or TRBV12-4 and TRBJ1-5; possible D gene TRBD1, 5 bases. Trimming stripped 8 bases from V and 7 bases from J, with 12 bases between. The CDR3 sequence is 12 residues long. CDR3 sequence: CASCRGLQPQHF. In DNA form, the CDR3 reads TGTGCCAGCTGTAGGGGCCTCCAGCCCCAGCATTTT.

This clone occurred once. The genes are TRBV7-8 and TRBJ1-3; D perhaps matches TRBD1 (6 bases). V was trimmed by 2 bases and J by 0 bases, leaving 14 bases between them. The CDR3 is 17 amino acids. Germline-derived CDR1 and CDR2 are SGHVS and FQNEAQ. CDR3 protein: CASSLSWGLSSGNTIYF. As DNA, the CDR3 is TGTGCCAGCAGCTTATCTTGGGGGCTCAGCTCTGGAAACACCATATATTTT.

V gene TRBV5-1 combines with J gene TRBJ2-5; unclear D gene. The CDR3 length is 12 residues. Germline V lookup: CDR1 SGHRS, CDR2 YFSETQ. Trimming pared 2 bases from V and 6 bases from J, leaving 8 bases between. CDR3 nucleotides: TGCGCCAGCAGCTTCGGTCTGCAGACCCAGTACTTC. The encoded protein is CASSFGLQTQYF.

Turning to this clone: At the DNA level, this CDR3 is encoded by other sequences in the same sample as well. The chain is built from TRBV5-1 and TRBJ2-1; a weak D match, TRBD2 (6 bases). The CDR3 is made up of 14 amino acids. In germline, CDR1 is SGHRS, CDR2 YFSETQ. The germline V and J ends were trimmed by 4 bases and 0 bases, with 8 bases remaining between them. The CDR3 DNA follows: TGCGCCAGCAGCCTCGGGAGCTCCTACAATGAGCAGTTCTTC. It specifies CASSLGSSYNEQFF.